This T cell receptor beta chain was retrieved from a study of blood T cell repertoires in COVID-19. The overall study: Acute and convalescent COVID-19 samples came from the United States, Italy and Spain. In each case, the material was cDNA or gDNA derived from T cells, B-cell-depleted T cells, or PBMCs.

This clone appeared a single time. Germline lookup yields CDR1 MNHEY and CDR2 SMNVEV (reference sequence). V was clipped by 2 bases and J by 4 bases, with 14 bases between them. The CDR3 sequence is 15 residues long. As processed by the authors: Quantification of nucleated cells was approximated via reference gene primer amplification. Sequencing used immunoSEQ multiplex PCR; TCRdb keeps in-frame clones, though not all of them. V and J calls and clone size come straight from that table; D and trimming were deduced from the DNA. The sample has some 250,000 clones; about 80% are singletons. The rearrangement links TRBV27 to TRBJ2-5; tentative D call: TRBD2 (5 bases). The sequence came from a woman aged 80 or older with acute or convalescent COVID-19. Sequencing used peripheral blood. The CDR3 region has the DNA TGTGCCAGCAGTTTACTCCCACGGGGTCGAGAGACCCAGTACTTC. It translates to CASSLLPRGRETQYF.